At least ten counts were recorded for the clone carrying this TCR beta chain. Its antigen is still unknown. The data originate from a study of Graves' ophthalmopathy and Graves' hyperthyroidism. Beta-chain TCR CDR3 regions were amplified from RNA transcripts. The library came from an HTBI-primed first-round RT-PCR and a second-round multiplex PCR. TCRdb passed the multiplex PCR reads through MiXCR, listing each CDR3 protein once. The data contain around 1.1 million distinct CDR3 sequences, around a third of them singletons. CDR1 and CDR2 from the germline V gene are DFQATT and SNEGSKA (reference sequence). This CDR3 contains 15 residues. Trimming cost V 6 bases and J 2 bases; bases outside gene matches: 8. Diagnosis was based on clinical symptoms, serum thyroxine, TRAb, thyroid ultrasound and orbital computed tomography. Study-wide findings and caveats: A majority of expanded thyroid clonotypes exceeding 0.001 frequency were likewise present in blood.

The V and J genes are TRBV20-1 and TRBJ1-2; 11 bases line up with TRBD1. The clonotype was recovered from an adult man with Graves' hyperthyroidism. Sample: peripheral blood or thyroid tissue (not recorded which). The CDR3: CSAWTGGSANYGYTF. The CDR3 region has the DNA TGCAGTGCATGGACAGGGGGCTCGGCGAACTATGGCTACACCTTC.